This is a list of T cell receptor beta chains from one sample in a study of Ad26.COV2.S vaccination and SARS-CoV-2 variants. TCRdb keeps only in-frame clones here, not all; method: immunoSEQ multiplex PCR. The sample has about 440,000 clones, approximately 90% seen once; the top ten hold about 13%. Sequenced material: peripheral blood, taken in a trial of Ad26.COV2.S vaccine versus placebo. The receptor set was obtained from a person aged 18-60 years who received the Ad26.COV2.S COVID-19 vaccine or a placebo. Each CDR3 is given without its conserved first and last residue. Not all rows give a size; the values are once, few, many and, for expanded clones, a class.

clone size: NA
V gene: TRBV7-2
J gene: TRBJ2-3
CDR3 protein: ASSLEGSTDTQY

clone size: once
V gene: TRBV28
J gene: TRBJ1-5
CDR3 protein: ASRLQGGGQPQH

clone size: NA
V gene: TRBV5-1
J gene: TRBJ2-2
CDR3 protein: ASSSGGTGELF

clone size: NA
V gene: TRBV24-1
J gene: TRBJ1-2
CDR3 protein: ATSDAGQGIGYT

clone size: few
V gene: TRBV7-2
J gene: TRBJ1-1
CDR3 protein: ASSSPGGQRNTEAF

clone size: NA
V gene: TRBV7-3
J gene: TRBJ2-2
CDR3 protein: ASSSGTGATGELF

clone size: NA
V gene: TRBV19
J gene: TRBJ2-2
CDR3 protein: ASSIGTSGSHTGELF

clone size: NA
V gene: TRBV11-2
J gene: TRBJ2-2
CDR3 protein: ASSLSGFTGELF

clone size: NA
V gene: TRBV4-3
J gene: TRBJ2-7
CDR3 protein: ASSLGQPSYEQY

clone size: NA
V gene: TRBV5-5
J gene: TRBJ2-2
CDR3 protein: ASSLPKGPGELF

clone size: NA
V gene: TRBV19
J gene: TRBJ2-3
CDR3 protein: ASSSRQPSGSTDTQY

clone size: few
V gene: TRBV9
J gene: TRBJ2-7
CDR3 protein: ASSVAGGDEQY

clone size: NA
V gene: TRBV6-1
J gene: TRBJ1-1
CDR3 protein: ASSETSSRALWAF

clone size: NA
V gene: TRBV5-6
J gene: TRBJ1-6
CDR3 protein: ASSLISAGDRSPLH

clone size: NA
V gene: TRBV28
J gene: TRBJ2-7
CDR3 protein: ASSRDRRADEQY

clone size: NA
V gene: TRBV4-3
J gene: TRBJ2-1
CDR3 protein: ASSQVKGLAGGARNEQF

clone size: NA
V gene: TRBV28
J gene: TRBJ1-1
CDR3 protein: ASSLADRGAEAF

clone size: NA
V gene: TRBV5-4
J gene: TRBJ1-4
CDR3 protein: ASSSTVGWGNEKLF

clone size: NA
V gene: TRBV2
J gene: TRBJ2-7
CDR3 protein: ASRSGGAQNYEQY

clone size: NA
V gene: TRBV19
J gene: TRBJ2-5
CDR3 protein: ASSIGAGTIETQY

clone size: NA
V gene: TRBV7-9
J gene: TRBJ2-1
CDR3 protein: ASSRGWDNTMPYNEQF

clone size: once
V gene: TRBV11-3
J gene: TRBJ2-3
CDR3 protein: ASSSFGQGGTDTQY

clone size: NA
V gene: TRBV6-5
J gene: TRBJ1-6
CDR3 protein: ASSSGTGGNSPLH

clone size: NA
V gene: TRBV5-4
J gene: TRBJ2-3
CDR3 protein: ASSPVTSGTAQY

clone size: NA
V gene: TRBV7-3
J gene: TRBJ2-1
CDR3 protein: ASSSGLDPYNEQF

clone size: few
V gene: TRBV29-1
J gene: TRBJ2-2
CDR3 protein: SVAHGAGELF

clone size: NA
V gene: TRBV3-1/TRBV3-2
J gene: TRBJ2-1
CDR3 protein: ASSQGPDNEQF

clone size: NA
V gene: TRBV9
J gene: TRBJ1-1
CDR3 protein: ASSGHRSEAF

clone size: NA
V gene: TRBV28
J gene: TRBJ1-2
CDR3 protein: ASSSSGRSYGYT

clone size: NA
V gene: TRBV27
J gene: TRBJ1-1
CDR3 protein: ASSTNTEAF

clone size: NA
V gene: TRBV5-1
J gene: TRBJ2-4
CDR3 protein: ASSLQPLAKNIQY

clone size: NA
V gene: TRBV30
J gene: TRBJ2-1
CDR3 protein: AWSSRTSRDHNEQF

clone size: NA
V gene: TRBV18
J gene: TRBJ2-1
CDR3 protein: ASSAGSGSYNEQF

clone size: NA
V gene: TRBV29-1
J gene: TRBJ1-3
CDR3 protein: SAGLNAGNTIY

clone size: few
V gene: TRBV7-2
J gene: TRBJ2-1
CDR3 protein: ASSLGLAGAYNEQF

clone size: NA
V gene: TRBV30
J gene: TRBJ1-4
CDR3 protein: AWSAQLGNEKLF

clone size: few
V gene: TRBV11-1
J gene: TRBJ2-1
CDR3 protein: ASSLARGQGFDNEQF

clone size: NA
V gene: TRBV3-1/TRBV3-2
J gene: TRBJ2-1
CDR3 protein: ASSLVAAPYNEQF

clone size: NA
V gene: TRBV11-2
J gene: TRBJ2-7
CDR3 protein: ASSGSHEQY

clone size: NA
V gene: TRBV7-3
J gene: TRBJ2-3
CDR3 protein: ASSGGPSTDTQY

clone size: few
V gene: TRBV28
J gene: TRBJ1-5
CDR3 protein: ASSSDSPNQPQH

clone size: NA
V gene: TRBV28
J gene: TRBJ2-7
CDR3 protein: ASSLTSGSGYEQY

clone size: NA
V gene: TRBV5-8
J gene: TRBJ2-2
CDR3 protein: ASSLRLAGARELF

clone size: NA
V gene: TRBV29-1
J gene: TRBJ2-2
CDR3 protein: SVYSRSNTGELF

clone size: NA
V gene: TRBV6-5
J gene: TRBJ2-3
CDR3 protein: ASSPSRGSTDTQY

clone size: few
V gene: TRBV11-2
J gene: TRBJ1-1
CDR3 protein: ASSLVRGLNTEAF

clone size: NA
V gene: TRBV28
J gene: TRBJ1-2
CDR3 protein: ASRPSGRTYGYT

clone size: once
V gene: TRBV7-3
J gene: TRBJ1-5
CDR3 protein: ASKTPRWPRNQPQH

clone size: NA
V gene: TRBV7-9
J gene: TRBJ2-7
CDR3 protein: ASSLAAGSTYEQY

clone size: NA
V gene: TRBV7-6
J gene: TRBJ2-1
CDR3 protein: ATRTIDNEQF

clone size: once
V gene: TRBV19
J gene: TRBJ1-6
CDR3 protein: ASSMDRIGNSPLH

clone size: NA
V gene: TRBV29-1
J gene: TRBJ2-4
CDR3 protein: SVEGFPGGRSKNIQY

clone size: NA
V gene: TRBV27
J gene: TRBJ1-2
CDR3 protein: ASSRDREYYGYT

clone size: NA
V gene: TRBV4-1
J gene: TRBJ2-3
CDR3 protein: ASKGLTKPHDTQY